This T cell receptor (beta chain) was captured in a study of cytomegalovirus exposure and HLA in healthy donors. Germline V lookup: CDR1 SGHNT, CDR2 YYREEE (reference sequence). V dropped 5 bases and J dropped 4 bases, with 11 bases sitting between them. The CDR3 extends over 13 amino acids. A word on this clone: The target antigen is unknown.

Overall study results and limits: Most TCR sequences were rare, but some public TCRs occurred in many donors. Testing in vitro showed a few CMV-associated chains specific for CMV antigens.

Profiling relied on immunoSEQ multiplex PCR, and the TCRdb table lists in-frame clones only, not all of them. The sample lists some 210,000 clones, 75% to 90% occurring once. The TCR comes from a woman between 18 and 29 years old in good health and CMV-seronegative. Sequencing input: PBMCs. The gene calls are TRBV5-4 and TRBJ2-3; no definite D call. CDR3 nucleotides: TGTGCCAGCAGTCCCGGTCAGGCAGATACGCAGTATTTT. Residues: CASSPGQADTQYF.